The 13 T cell receptor beta chains below come from one sample, sequenced in a study of shared clonotypes between healthy human individuals (dated by TCRdb to the early 2020s). The protocol used for the library was the immunoSEQ multiplex PCR assay. In TCRdb, the immuneACCESS table is reduced to in-frame sequences with V and J assigned. These tables do not hold every clone; where another copy was compared, an unresolved V gene accounts for under half, and the others remain unexplained. The sample table holds about 2 million clones, of which 90% to 95% were seen once. The ten largest make up 0.1% to 0.15% of the sample. The specimen sequenced was naive CD4+ T cells sorted from blood. Reading the label with the study, this specimen's cell subset or site is: CD45RA+ positively selected. The source is a man between 18 and 35 years old in good health.

This chain uses TRBV7-9 with TRBJ2-2; D ambiguous. Germline values: CDR1 SEHNR, CDR2 FQNEAQ (reference sequence). Trimming stripped 1 base from V and 5 bases from J, with 14 bases between. The CDR3 runs to 16 residues. CDR3 in DNA: TGTGCCAGCAGCTTAGGGCGGTCCTTAGAGACCGGGGAGCTGTTTTTT. Protein: CASSLGRSLETGELFF.

The rearrangement joins TRBV9 to TRBJ2-3; no firm D call. V gave up 7 bases and J gave up 4 bases, with 13 bases separating them. This CDR3 is 13 amino acids long. Germline CDR1 SGDLS, CDR2 YYNGEE. The CDR3 region is CASGAGRADTQYF. CDR3 in DNA: TGTGCCAGCGGAGCCGGACGGGCAGATACGCAGTATTTT.

The chain joins TRBV6-5 to TRBJ1-2, with TRBD1 identical over 9 bases. CDR1 is MNHEY, CDR2 SVGAGI, per germline. V lost 6 bases to trimming and J lost 7 bases; unmatched junction nucleotides: 9. The CDR3 extends over 14 amino acids. As DNA, the CDR3 is TGTGCCAGCAGCTCTATACAGGGGGCTCTTGGCTACACCTTC. Translated: CASSSIQGALGYTF.

The rearrangement joins TRBV2 to TRBJ1-4; D is perhaps TRBD1 (6 bases). This CDR3 spans 15 amino acids. From germline, CDR1 is SNHLY and CDR2 FYNNEI. Trimming took off 10 bases at V and 1 base at J, with 16 bases between the two ends. The CDR3 here is CAIVTGAGTNEKLFF. The CDR3 nucleotides read TGTGCCATCGTGACGGGGGCTGGAACTAATGAAAAACTGTTTTTT. Based on the CDR3 plus reference TRBV2 and TRBJ1-4, the full variable domain is EPEVTQTPSHQVTQMGQEVILRCVPISNHLYFYWYRQILGQKVEFLVSFYNNEISEKSEIFDDQFSVERPDGSNFTLKIRSTKLEDSAMYFCAIVTGAGTNEKLFFGSGTQLSVL.

V is TRBV6-5 and J is TRBJ2-1; D remains unclear. Trimming stripped 0 bases from V and 10 bases from J, with 10 bases between. The CDR3 is 13 residues long. Germline CDR1 is MNHEY and CDR2 is SVGAGI. The CDR3 bases are TGTGCCAGCAGTTACTCCGCCGAGCTGGAGCAGTTCTTC. This gives the protein CASSYSAELEQFF.

The rearrangement links TRBV4-1 to TRBJ1-1; TRBD1 aligns across 7 bases. This CDR3 is 18 amino acids long. CDR1 MGHRA and CDR2 YSYEKL come from the germline V gene. The junction had 16 bases not matched to a gene; V was cut back by 0 bases and J by 6 bases. The CDR3 loop is CASSQETDRLTPGAEAFF. The CDR3 DNA sequence: TGCGCCAGCAGCCAAGAAACGGACAGGTTAACACCGGGGGCTGAAGCTTTCTTT.

The rearrangement joins TRBV19 to TRBJ2-6; the D gene is possibly TRBD1 (6 bases). V lost 6 bases and J lost 0, with 12 bases in between. Per germline, CDR1 LNHDA and CDR2 SQIVND (reference sequence). There are 16 residues in the CDR3. CDR3 loop: CASRDRLISGANVLTF. For the CDR3, the DNA is TGTGCCAGTAGGGACAGACTGATCTCTGGGGCCAACGTCCTGACTTTC.

V and J are TRBV6-5 and TRBJ1-2, with 7 bases aligning to TRBD1. CDR1 is MNHEY and CDR2 is SVGAGI in the germline V gene. J gave up 8 bases and V 6 bases, and 9 bases lay outside the gene matches. The CDR3 extends over 13 amino acids. CDR3 DNA: TGTGCCAGCAGACCTTCCGGGACAGAAGGCTACACCTTC. It translates to CASRPSGTEGYTF.

This chain connects TRBV7-9 to TRBJ2-1, with a tentative D call TRBD2 (7 bases). The CDR3 has 11 residues. V lost 5 bases, J lost 15 bases, and 14 bases lay in between. CDR1 is SEHNR and CDR2 is FQNEAQ in the germline V gene (reference sequence). The CDR3 protein is CASSPAGALFF. The DNA for the CDR3 is TGTGCCAGCAGCCCCGCGGGGGCTCTGTTCTTC.

The table lists this clone with a count of one. V gene TRBV18 combines with J gene TRBJ2-5, with D tentatively TRBD2 (6 bases). Trimming removed 2 bases at V and 5 bases at J, with 12 bases between. This CDR3 is built from 14 residues. Germline lookup yields CDR1 KGHSH and CDR2 LQKENI. In nucleotides, the CDR3 is TGTGCCAGCTCACCATTGGTCGGGGGTGAGACCCAGTACTTC. Translation: CASSPLVGGETQYF.

This clone was observed a single time. The rearrangement links TRBV29-1 to TRBJ2-3; perhaps TRBD1 as D (6 bases). V lost 4 bases and J 5 bases, leaving 19 bases between the germline ends. The CDR3 spans 15 residues. The germline gives CDR1 SQVTM, CDR2 ANQGSEA. Here the CDR3 DNA reads TGCAGCGTTGCCCCCCAAAAACAGGGCAAAGATACGCAGTATTTT. As protein: CSVAPQKQGKDTQYF.

The rearrangement joins TRBV6-1 to TRBJ2-5; weak D call: TRBD1 (5 bases). The V and J ends lost 6 bases and 5 bases respectively, with 16 bases between them. Germline V CDR1 and CDR2: MNHNS, SASEGT. This CDR3 contains 14 residues. CDR3 region: CASRDSSLGETQYF. CDR3 DNA sequence: TGTGCCAGCAGAGACAGCTCACTGGGGGAGACCCAGTACTTC.

V gene TRBV21-1 combines with J gene TRBJ1-2; no check of the table's D call, TRBD1, against the DNA was made. TRBV21-1 is classified as a pseudogene. The CDR3 extends over 15 amino acids. The CDR3 sequence: CASSKGSDLSPSVRF. Written as DNA, the CDR3 is TGTGCCAGCAGCAAGGGCTCTGATCTAAGCCCCTCAGTCCGCTTC.